The 27 T cell receptor beta chains listed next were all sequenced from one sample in a study of T cell responses to AZD1222 COVID-19 vaccine. Method: immunoSEQ multiplex PCR; TCRdb's copy keeps in-frame clones and lacks some. The sample has under 200,000 clones; around 95% are singletons. Sequenced material: peripheral blood, taken on day 0 of AZD1222 vaccination. All receptors come from an adult in good health.

This chain uses TRBV19 with TRBJ1-5; D gene ambiguous. Germline assignment: CDR1 LNHDA and CDR2 SQIVND (reference sequence). This CDR3 spans 12 amino acids. V shed 6 bases and J shed 9 bases, with 12 bases lying between them. The CDR3 region has the DNA TGTGCCAGTAGGGGCGGTTCTGGGCCCCAGCATTTT. This sequence encodes CASRGGSGPQHF.

The CDR3 sequence: CASSFGGSRNTIYF. CDR3 coding DNA: TGTGCCAGCAGCTTTGGAGGGAGCCGAAACACCATATATTTT. The chain recombines TRBV5-4 with TRBJ1-3; D remains ambiguous. V gave up 2 bases and J gave up 5 bases, with 11 bases separating them. The CDR3 is 14 residues long. Germline CDR1 is SGHNT and CDR2 is YYREEE (reference sequence).

The V and J genes are TRBV11-2 and TRBJ1-1; D possibly corresponds to TRBD1 (5 bases). CDR1 and CDR2 from the germline V gene are SGHAT and FQNNGV. V lost 6 bases to trimming and J lost 2 bases, with 10 bases between them. The CDR3 runs to 13 residues. As DNA, the CDR3 is TGTGCCAGCAGGGCCCGGGACAACACTGAAGCTTTCTTT. Translation: CASRARDNTEAFF.

The CDR3 DNA is TGCGCCAGCAGCTTGTGGGGGGGCCAAGAGACCCAGTACTTC. It yields the protein CASSLWGGQETQYF. The chain links TRBV5-1 to TRBJ2-5; 7 bases fit TRBD2. The CDR3 runs 14 residues. Germline assignment: CDR1 SGHRS and CDR2 YFSETQ. Trimming at V came to 1 base and at J to 1 base, leaving 1 base not matched to a gene.

In regard to this clone: Other DNA sequences within the sample encode an identical CDR3. The chain recombines TRBV19 with TRBJ1-2, with D perhaps matching TRBD1 (6 bases). V was shortened by 4 bases and J by 4 bases, with 7 bases between the two germline ends. This CDR3 has 12 residues. Germline CDR1 LNHDA, CDR2 SQIVND (reference sequence). As DNA, the CDR3 is TGTGCCAGTAGTAGAGGGGGCTATGGCTACACCTTC. It is translated as CASSRGGYGYTF.

The genes are TRBV4-1 and TRBJ1-3, with TRBD1 matching 8 bases. CDR1 is MGHRA and CDR2 is YSYEKL in the germline V gene. V lost 4 bases and J lost 0; bases outside the gene matches: 11. The CDR3 is made up of 18 amino acids. As DNA, the CDR3 is TGCGCCAGCAGCCTGGGACAGGCCAGCAGCTTCTCTGGAAACACCATATATTTT. This translates into CASSLGQASSFSGNTIYF.

The chain combines TRBV5-6 with TRBJ1-1, with D uncertain. Germline CDR1 reads SGHDT; CDR2 reads YYEEEE. Trimming stripped 5 bases from V and 8 bases from J, with 16 bases between. The CDR3 runs to 13 residues. CDR3: CASRPGNLREAFF. CDR3 DNA: TGTGCCAGCAGACCCGGAAATCTTCGGGAAGCTTTCTTT.

The chain links TRBV11-2 to TRBJ2-2, with D tentatively TRBD2 (5 bases). Germline CDR1 reads SGHAT; CDR2 reads FQNNGV. The V gene lost 0 bases and the J gene lost 2 bases, with 10 bases spanning the gap. CDR3 length: 16 residues. The DNA of the CDR3 is TGTGCCAGCAGCTTAGAAAGCGGAGGAAACACCGGGGAGCTGTTTTTT. The encoded protein is CASSLESGGNTGELFF. Supplemented by reference TRBV11-2 and TRBJ2-2, the full variable domain reads EAGVAQSPRYKIIEKRQSVAFWCNPISGHATLYWYQQILGQGPKLLIQFQNNGVVDDSQLPKDRFSAERLKGVDSTLKIQPAKLEDSAVYLCASSLESGGNTGELFFGEGSRLTVL.

The rearrangement joins TRBV5-1 to TRBJ2-1; TRBD1 or TRBD2 may be the D gene (5 bases each). Germline V lookup: CDR1 SGHRS, CDR2 YFSETQ. V lost 0 bases and J lost 5, with 15 bases in between. The CDR3 sequence is 16 residues long. CDR3 in amino acids: CASSLAEGLKDNEQFF. The CDR3 DNA is TGCGCCAGCAGCTTGGCCGAGGGGCTTAAAGACAATGAGCAGTTCTTC. The whole variable domain, filled in from reference TRBV5-1 and TRBJ2-1, reads KAGVTQTPRYLIKTRGQQVTLSCSPISGHRSVSWYQQTPGQGLQFLFEYFSETQRNKGNFPGRFSGRQFSNSRSEMNVSTLELGDSALYLCASSLAEGLKDNEQFFGPGTRLTVL.

The J gene is TRBJ2-1, the V gene TRBV7-5; no DNA check was done on the table's D call, TRBD2. TRBV7-5 is listed as a pseudogene. The CDR3 is 15 amino acids. The CDR3 nucleotides are TGTGTCAGAAGCTTACCCCGACTAGGGGACAATGAGCAGTTCTTC. Amino acid sequence: CVRSLPRLGDNEQFF.

The rearrangement joins TRBV6-5 to TRBJ1-2; D possibly corresponds to TRBD1 (5 bases). The CDR3 has 12 amino acids. The V and J ends lost 0 bases and 8 bases respectively, with 7 bases between them. Germline loops: CDR1 MNHEY, CDR2 SVGAGI. CDR3 bases: TGTGCCAGCAGTTACTCCGGGGGGGGCTACACCTTC. Its protein is CASSYSGGGYTF.

The genes are TRBV19 and TRBJ2-6; D unresolved. Germline values: CDR1 LNHDA, CDR2 SQIVND (reference sequence). The length of the CDR3 is 18 residues. Trimming took 3 bases from V and 0 from J, leaving 15 bases between them. CDR3 sequence reads: CASSILSWTGSGANVLTF. CDR3 sequence (DNA): TGTGCCAGTAGTATTCTGAGCTGGACCGGCTCTGGGGCCAACGTCCTGACTTTC.

The rearrangement uses TRBV6-5 and TRBJ1-1; 7 positions match TRBD1. This CDR3 comprises 13 residues. V dropped 0 bases and J dropped 11; count of bases not matched to a gene: 6. Germline V gives CDR1 MNHEY, CDR2 SVGAGI. CDR3 sequence reads: CASSYSGQTGAFF. CDR3 DNA: TGTGCCAGCAGTTACTCGGGACAGACGGGGGCTTTCTTT.

The chain recombines TRBV7-3 with TRBJ2-1; 11 positions agree with TRBD2. This CDR3 region has 20 residues. Per the germline V gene, CDR1 is SGHTA and CDR2 is FQGTGA. The V and J ends lost 5 bases and 1 base, in that order; junction bases with no gene match: 16. CDR3 in DNA: TGTGCCAGCAGCCCTAGTGGGACTAGCGGACCCATCCGGTCCTACAATGAGCAGTTCTTC. Its translation: CASSPSGTSGPIRSYNEQFF.

The chain joins TRBV21-1 to TRBJ1-5; no DNA check was done on the table's D call, TRBD1. TRBV21-1 is tagged as a pseudogene. The CDR3 covers 15 residues. The CDR3 DNA sequence: TGTGCCAGCGGAACTCAAGACAGGTTTGGTCAGCCCCAGCATTTT. Its translation: CASGTQDRFGQPQHF.

This chain links TRBV3-1 (or the pseudogene TRBV3-2) with TRBJ2-2; D call uncertain. V shed 4 bases and J shed 7 bases, with 7 bases lying between them. The CDR3 is 12 residues long. CDR1 is LGHDT and CDR2 is YNNKEL in the germline V gene (reference sequence). CDR3 nucleotide sequence: TGTGCCAGCAGCCCTAACGGCGGGGAGCTGTTTTTT. Amino acid sequence: CASSPNGGELFF.

The rearrangement links TRBV11-1 to TRBJ2-1, with no clear D. Germline CDR1 and CDR2: SGHAT and FQDESV (reference sequence). Between the trimmed V and J ends, which lost 1 base and 7 bases, there was a span of 11 bases. This CDR3 contains 14 residues. CDR3 nucleotide sequence: TGTGCCAGCAGCTTAGAGCAGGTGCAAAATGAGCAGTTCTTC. The encoded protein is CASSLEQVQNEQFF.

The chain recombines TRBV18 with TRBJ2-7; 7 bases match TRBD2. The CDR3 sequence is 14 residues long. The V segment lost 9 bases and the J segment 0 bases; nucleotides outside the gene matches: 8. The germline CDR1 and CDR2 sequences are KGHSH and LQKENI. The CDR3 reads CASRMRGSSYEQYF. The DNA for the CDR3 is TGTGCCAGTCGCATGCGCGGGAGCTCCTACGAGCAGTACTTC.

This sequence joins TRBV27 and TRBJ2-3, with 8 bases identical to TRBD2. Trimming took 5 bases from V and 3 from J; bases not matched to a gene: 7. The CDR3 totals 15 residues. Germline CDR1 reads MNHEY; CDR2 reads SMNVEV (reference sequence). The CDR3 DNA reads TGTGCCAGCAGTGCCGGGACTAGGGGGACAGATACGCAGTATTTT. It encodes CASSAGTRGTDTQYF.

This clone was seen only once. J is TRBJ2-7 and V is TRBV29-1; perhaps TRBD1 as D (6 bases). The CDR3 length is 13 residues. Germline CDR1 SQVTM, CDR2 ANQGSEA. Trimming took 7 bases from V and 1 from J, leaving 14 bases between them. CDR3 amino acids: CSASRGKSYEQYF. The CDR3 region has the DNA TGCAGCGCCTCCAGGGGAAAGTCCTACGAGCAGTACTTC.

The V call is TRBV6-9, the J call TRBJ2-7; D is possibly TRBD1 or TRBD2 (5 bases each). Germline V lookup: CDR1 MNHGY, CDR2 SVAAGI. Trimming removed 4 bases at V and 6 bases at J, with 19 bases between. The CDR3 loop spans 15 amino acids. The CDR3 sequence: CASSSRGSPRGEQYF. CDR3 nucleotide sequence: TGTGCCAGCAGTTCCCGGGGCTCCCCTAGGGGCGAGCAGTACTTC.

This sequence joins TRBV5-5 and TRBJ1-3, with D maybe TRBD1 (5 bases). The V end lost 0 bases, the J end lost 2 bases, and 6 bases lay between the germline ends. Looked up from germline, CDR1 is SGHKS and CDR2 is YYEKEE (reference sequence). The CDR3 totals 14 residues. CDR3 residues: CASSLATAGNTIYF. The DNA for the CDR3 is TGTGCCAGCAGCTTGGCGACAGCTGGAAACACCATATATTTT.

The rearrangement uses TRBV7-6 and TRBJ2-5, with 7 bases matching TRBD2. The CDR3 is 15 residues long. V shed 3 bases and J 2 bases; nucleotides not matched to a gene: 6. Looked up from germline, CDR1 is SGHVS and CDR2 is FNYEAQ. CDR3 residues: CASSFTGGRQETQYF. Here the CDR3 DNA reads TGTGCCAGCAGCTTCACGGGGGGACGTCAAGAGACCCAGTACTTC. Full variable domain (remainder filled in from reference TRBV7-6 and TRBJ2-5): GAGVSQSPRYKVTKRGQDVALRCDPISGHVSLYWYRQALGQGPEFLTYFNYEAQQDKSGLPNDRFSAERPEGSISTLTIQRTEQRDSAMYRCASSFTGGRQETQYFGPGTRLLVL.

The chain has TRBV18 and TRBJ2-1, with TRBD1 as a possible D gene (6 bases). Trimming took 6 bases from V and 6 from J, leaving 21 bases between them. Per the germline V gene, CDR1 is KGHSH and CDR2 is LQKENI. This CDR3 contains 16 residues. The CDR3 protein is CASSSSPLIGGNEQFF. CDR3 DNA: TGTGCCAGCTCGAGCTCGCCTCTAATAGGGGGCAATGAGCAGTTCTTC.

Concerning this clone: Other DNA sequences in the same sample also yield this CDR3. This chain connects TRBV5-4 to TRBJ2-5; D remains ambiguous. This CDR3 region has 11 residues. Per the germline V gene, CDR1 is SGHNT and CDR2 is YYREEE (reference sequence). V was clipped by 5 bases and J by 2 bases, with 4 bases between them. The CDR3 DNA reads as TGTGCCAGCAGTTTTCAAGAGACCCAGTACTTC. This encodes CASSFQETQYF. The full variable domain, in which reference TRBV5-4 and TRBJ2-5 provide the parts outside the CDR3, is ETGVTQSPTHLIKTRGQQVTLRCSSQSGHNTVSWYQQALGQGPQFIFQYYREEENGRGNFPPRFSGLQFPNYSSELNVNALELDDSALYLCASSFQETQYFGPGTRLLVL.

This chain joins TRBV14 and TRBJ1-2; D gene ambiguous. CDR3 size: 15 residues. From germline, CDR1 is SGHDN and CDR2 FVKESK. Trimming took 4 bases from V and 0 from J, leaving 12 bases between them. The chain's CDR3 is CASSPWTGSNYGYTF. CDR3 DNA: TGTGCCAGCAGCCCTTGGACGGGGTCTAACTATGGCTACACCTTC.

The V call is TRBV9, the J call TRBJ2-1; perhaps TRBD1 as D (5 bases). V was shortened by 1 base and J by 7 bases, with 15 bases between the two germline ends. This CDR3 has 15 residues. Germline V gene lookup returns CDR1 SGDLS and CDR2 YYNGEE. The CDR3 DNA follows: TGTGCCAGCAGCGTACAGGGCTACGCCTTGAATGAGCAGTTCTTC. It codes for CASSVQGYALNEQFF. Together with reference TRBV9 and TRBJ2-1, the CDR3 gives the full variable domain: DSGVTQTPKHLITATGQRVTLRCSPRSGDLSVYWYQQSLDQGLQFLIQYYNGEERAKGNILERFSAQQFPDLHSELNLSSLELGDSALYFCASSVQGYALNEQFFGPGTRLTVL.